These 30 T cell receptor beta chains originate from one sample sequenced in a study of CD8+ T cells in alopecia areata. The treatment: oral pan-JAK inhibitor, 5-10 mg twice daily. Reverse transcription of extracted RNA yielded cDNA, which provided the sequencing template. Repertoires were generated with immunoSEQ multiplex PCR, while TCRdb's copy carries only in-frame clones and drops some. In the table there are 95,000 to 100,000 clones, around 60% of which are singletons. Source: CD8+ T cells sorted from blood, taken at week 4, from a patient treated with tofacitinib. The receptor set was obtained from a human donor with alopecia areata.

The chain has TRBV14 and TRBJ2-7, with 7 bases lining up with TRBD1. In germline, CDR1 is SGHDN, CDR2 FVKESK. Trimming removed 0 bases from V and 6 bases from J; junction bases left unmatched: 11. The CDR3 runs to 16 residues. Here the CDR3 reads CASSQDLARGSSEQYF. CDR3 DNA: TGTGCCAGCAGCCAAGATCTGGCCAGGGGGTCTAGCGAGCAGTACTTC.

This clone was counted a few times. The CDR3, as DNA: TGTGCCAGCAGCTCACCTACAGGAGATTACGAGCAGTACTTC. It codes for CASSSPTGDYEQYF. The chain has TRBV7-9 and TRBJ2-7, with D perhaps TRBD1 (5 bases). Between the trimmed V and J ends, which lost 4 bases and 4 bases, there was a span of 14 bases. Germline V lookup: CDR1 SEHNR, CDR2 FQNEAQ (reference sequence). The CDR3 runs 14 residues.

This clone was seen ten or more times. This chain links TRBV7-9 with TRBJ2-6; D is ambiguous. Germline-derived CDR1 and CDR2 are SEHNR and FQNEAQ (reference sequence). The CDR3 totals 18 residues. The ends were cut back, 1 base at V and 0 bases at J, with 13 bases in the middle. The chain's CDR3 is CASSLGEHILSGANVLTF. CDR3 bases: TGTGCCAGCAGCTTAGGAGAGCACATCCTCTCTGGGGCCAACGTCCTGACTTTC.

The sample holds one count of this clone. The chain combines TRBV7-8 with TRBJ2-1; 8 nucleotides match TRBD2. The germline V gene has CDR1 SGHVS and CDR2 FQNEAQ. J lost 3 bases, V lost 0 bases, and 10 bases had no gene match. This CDR3 comprises 18 residues. The CDR3 nucleotides read TGTGCCAGCAGCTTAGCAATCTCAGCGGGAGAGCTCTACAATGAGCAGTTCTTC. Amino acids: CASSLAISAGELYNEQFF.

The CDR3 is CASRTGETQYF. CDR3 nucleotides: TGTGCCAGCAGAACGGGAGAGACCCAGTACTTC. V is TRBV6-1 and J is TRBJ2-5; D is ambiguous. V was pared by 6 bases and J by 4 bases, with 6 bases between. Per germline, CDR1 MNHNS and CDR2 SASEGT. This CDR3 contains 11 residues.

This clone appeared a few times. V and J are TRBV23-1 and TRBJ1-6, with 7 bases lining up with TRBD1. TRBV23-1 is recorded as an ORF, its role being uncertain. With V trimmed by 6 bases and J by 9 bases, 11 bases remained unmatched. The CDR3 consists of 15 residues. CDR3 amino acids: CASSQDGEGASPLHF. CDR3 DNA sequence: TGCGCCAGCAGCCAAGATGGAGAGGGGGCTTCACCCCTCCACTTT.

The chain uses TRBV5-1 and TRBJ2-1; TRBD2 might be the D (5 bases). The CDR3 spans 13 residues. The ends were cut back, 4 bases at V and 7 bases at J, with 12 bases in the middle. Germline V gives CDR1 SGHRS, CDR2 YFSETQ. CDR3 loop: CASSEGNENEQFF. In DNA form, the CDR3 reads TGCGCCAGCAGCGAGGGAAATGAAAATGAGCAGTTCTTC.

The chain joins TRBV14 to TRBJ2-7, with D unresolved. The CDR3 is made up of 14 amino acids. V gave up 1 base and J gave up 3 bases, with 10 bases separating them. CDR1 and CDR2 (germline): SGHDN, FVKESK. The CDR3 loop reads CASSQGLGFYEQYF. DNA of the CDR3: TGTGCCAGCAGCCAAGGACTTGGCTTCTACGAGCAGTACTTC.

The gene calls are TRBV7-9 and TRBJ2-7; 9 nucleotides align to TRBD1. V dropped 0 bases and J dropped 4; count of bases not matched to a gene: 4. Germline lookup yields CDR1 SEHNR and CDR2 FQNEAQ (reference sequence). The CDR3 consists of 15 residues. The CDR3 reads CASSLAGTGRYEQYF. The CDR3 nucleotides are TGTGCCAGCAGCTTAGCAGGGACAGGGCGGTACGAGCAGTACTTC.

A single count supports this clone. The chain employs TRBV9 and TRBJ1-2, with 7 bases identical to TRBD1. With 4 bases clipped from V and 0 bases from J, the junction kept 6 bases outside the gene matches. The CDR3 spans 15 residues. The V gene's germline CDR1 is SGDLS and CDR2 YYNGEE. In DNA form, the CDR3 reads TGTGCCAGCAGCCTCGGACAGGAGACTAACTATGGCTACACCTTC. Protein: CASSLGQETNYGYTF.

Only one count was recorded for this clone. V and J are TRBV1 and TRBJ1-5; the table's D call, TRBD1, has no DNA check behind it. TRBV1 is marked as a pseudogene. This CDR3 comprises 20 residues. CDR3 DNA: TGCACCAGCAGCCAAGATACGGTACCTCCCTGGGCATATAGCAATCAGCCCCAGCATTTT. Its protein product is CTSSQDTVPPWAYSNQPQHF.

This clone turned up a few times. This chain connects TRBV7-9 to TRBJ2-5; TRBD1 matches 7 bases. The CDR3 extends over 15 amino acids. After removal of 1 base from V and 5 bases from J, the junction contained 7 bases not matched to a gene. Germline CDR1 SEHNR, CDR2 FQNEAQ (reference sequence). CDR3 region: CASSLDDRVWETQYF. The CDR3 nucleotides are TGTGCCAGCAGCTTAGATGACAGGGTATGGGAGACCCAGTACTTC.

The V and J genes are TRBV30 and TRBJ1-2, with D perhaps matching TRBD1 (6 bases). This CDR3 comprises 16 residues. From germline, CDR1 is GTSNPN and CDR2 SVGIG (reference sequence). Trimming took 1 base from V and 4 from J, leaving 19 bases between them. Written as DNA, the CDR3 is TGTGCCTGGAGTGGACAGGTCGGCTGGTTCCCCTATGGCTACACCTTC. It translates to CAWSGQVGWFPYGYTF.

The rearrangement joins TRBV4-2 to TRBJ1-4; D not resolved. Germline CDR1 reads LGHNA; CDR2 reads YNFKEQ. The V and J ends lost 1 base and 8 bases respectively, with 14 bases between them. The length of the CDR3 is 15 residues. CDR3 nucleotide sequence: TGTGCCAGCAGCCAAGGCCCAGACGGTAACGAAAAACTGTTTTTT. Residues: CASSQGPDGNEKLFF.

This clone was seen a few times. The chain combines TRBV6-5 with TRBJ2-3; the D is unclear. The germline CDR1 and CDR2 sequences are MNHEY and SVGAGI. The CDR3 loop spans 14 amino acids. Trimming stripped 4 bases from V and 3 bases from J, with 11 bases between. This chain's CDR3 is CASSLSSRTDTQYF. CDR3 nucleotides: TGTGCCAGCAGTTTGAGTTCAAGGACAGATACGCAGTATTTT.

This clone was picked up a small number of times. V usage is TRBV28 and J usage is TRBJ2-2, with D maybe TRBD2 (5 bases). Trimming removed 5 bases from V and 3 bases from J, with 13 bases in between. The germline CDR1 and CDR2 sequences are MDHEN and SYDVKM. This CDR3 is 15 amino acids long. CDR3 sequence: CASSIPHGDTGELFF. The CDR3 region has the DNA TGTGCCAGCAGTATCCCTCACGGGGACACCGGGGAGCTGTTTTTT. Using reference TRBV28 and TRBJ2-2 for the parts outside the CDR3, the full variable domain is DVKVTQSSRYLVKRTGEKVFLECVQDMDHENMFWYRQDPGLGLRLIYFSYDVKMKEKGDIPEGYSVSREKKERFSLILESASTNQTSMYLCASSIPHGDTGELFFGEGSRLTVL.

V gene TRBV7-9 combines with J gene TRBJ2-3; D not resolved. The germline V and J ends were trimmed by 5 bases and 2 bases, with 5 bases remaining between them. Germline CDR1 reads SEHNR; CDR2 reads FQNEAQ (reference sequence). The CDR3 totals 12 residues. The CDR3 spells CASSTYTDTQYF. The CDR3 coding sequence is TGTGCCAGCAGCACATACACAGATACGCAGTATTTT. Based on the CDR3 plus reference TRBV7-9 and TRBJ2-3, the full variable domain is DTGVSQNPRHKITKRGQNVTFRCDPISEHNRLYWYRQTLGQGPEFLTYFQNEAQLEKSRLLSDRFSAERPKGSFSTLEIQRTEQGDSAMYLCASSTYTDTQYFGPGTRLTVL.

The chain is built from TRBV13 and TRBJ2-3; tentative D call: TRBD1 (7 bases). CDR3 length equals 15 residues. Germline loops: CDR1 PRHDT, CDR2 FYEKMQ (reference sequence). V dropped 5 bases and J dropped 3 bases, with 15 bases sitting between them. The CDR3 spells CASSRGTDGTDTQYF. In nucleotides, the CDR3 is TGTGCCAGCAGCCGCGGGACAGACGGGACAGATACGCAGTATTTT.

V and J are TRBV7-2 and TRBJ2-7; D not certain. This CDR3 is 14 amino acids long. Trimming shortened V by 5 bases and J by 1 base, and 12 bases separated the two germline ends. Germline assignment: CDR1 SGHTA and CDR2 FQGNSA. CDR3 sequence reads: CASSPWTESYEQYF. In DNA, the CDR3 is TGTGCCAGCAGCCCCTGGACCGAGTCCTACGAGCAGTACTTC.

The chain links TRBV27 to TRBJ1-5, with D unclear. With 0 bases removed from V and 7 bases from J, the gap between germline ends came to 16 bases. Germline CDR1 MNHEY, CDR2 SMNVEV (reference sequence). The CDR3 runs to 16 residues. CDR3 in DNA: TGTGCCAGCAGTTTATCGAGAGCGGGAGAGGACCAGCCCCAGCATTTT. Its protein is CASSLSRAGEDQPQHF.

This clone was seen only a few times. The V and J genes are TRBV15 and TRBJ2-7; maybe TRBD2 (6 bases). CDR1 is LNHNV and CDR2 is YYDKDF in the germline V gene (reference sequence). Trimming took 3 bases from V and 0 from J, leaving 9 bases between them. CDR3 size: 14 residues. CDR3 region: CATSSYGSSYEQYF. The CDR3 DNA follows: TGTGCCACCAGCAGCTACGGGAGCTCCTACGAGCAGTACTTC.

The chain joins TRBV6-5 to TRBJ2-7; 8 bases map to TRBD2. After removal of 7 bases from V and 3 bases from J, the junction contained 8 bases not matched to a gene. The germline V gene encodes CDR1 MNHEY and CDR2 SVGAGI. The CDR3 covers 14 residues. CDR3 sequence: CASTPGTSLYEQYF. In DNA, the CDR3 is TGTGCCAGCACTCCCGGGACTAGTCTCTACGAGCAGTACTTC.

This clone has only a few counts. The rearrangement joins TRBV7-9 to TRBJ2-5, with no clear D. Trimming cost V 5 bases and J 2 bases, with 9 bases left between them. Per the germline V gene, CDR1 is SEHNR and CDR2 is FQNEAQ (reference sequence). This CDR3 is built from 13 residues. Here the CDR3 reads CASSNMEQETQYF. The CDR3 region has the DNA TGTGCCAGCAGCAACATGGAGCAAGAGACCCAGTACTTC.

The gene calls are TRBV7-2 and TRBJ1-1, with no clear D. The CDR3 has 12 amino acids. V shed 3 bases and J shed 1 base, with 3 bases lying between them. The germline CDR1 and CDR2 sequences are SGHTA and FQGNSA. DNA of the CDR3: TGTGCCAGCAGCTTTAGGAACACTGAAGCTTTCTTT. Its protein product is CASSFRNTEAFF.

With respect to this clone: The sample has other DNA sequences that encode this CDR3 too. The V call is TRBV2, the J call TRBJ1-3; no definite D call. The V end lost 6 bases, the J end lost 4 bases, and 13 bases lay between the germline ends. This CDR3 is 14 amino acids long. The V gene's germline CDR1 is SNHLY and CDR2 FYNNEI. The CDR3 region is CASSLEGTGNTIYF. In DNA, the CDR3 is TGTGCCAGCAGCTTAGAAGGAACCGGAAACACCATATATTTT.

This clone occurred a few times. The chain couples TRBV29-1 to TRBJ2-7; 7 bases fit TRBD1. CDR1 is SQVTM, CDR2 ANQGSEA, per germline. The CDR3 runs 13 residues. Trimming cost V 1 base and J 4 bases; bases outside gene matches: 4. The CDR3: CSVEGDSLYEQYF. CDR3 coding DNA: TGCAGCGTTGAAGGGGACAGCTTATACGAGCAGTACTTC.

The chain uses TRBV6-6 and TRBJ2-3; D uncertain. CDR1 MNHNY and CDR2 SVGAGI come from the germline V gene (reference sequence). The CDR3 spans 13 residues. Trimming took 8 bases from V and 6 from J, leaving 15 bases between them. DNA for the CDR3: TGTGCCAGCGGAGAGTTACGATCTGATACGCAGTATTTT. Amino acids: CASGELRSDTQYF.

The chain links TRBV5-4 to TRBJ2-1; TRBD2 is a possible D gene (6 bases). The V end was cut by 5 bases, the J end by 0 bases, with 12 bases between. CDR3 length: 15 residues. CDR1 and CDR2 (germline): SGHNT, YYREEE (reference sequence). CDR3: CASRPGLSSYNEQFF. In nucleotides, the CDR3 is TGTGCCAGCAGGCCGGGACTCAGCTCCTACAATGAGCAGTTCTTC.

V usage is TRBV29-1 and J usage is TRBJ1-2; no definite D call. Germline V gene lookup returns CDR1 SQVTM and CDR2 ANQGSEA. The CDR3 spans 12 residues. The V and J ends lost 5 bases and 6 bases respectively, with 13 bases between them. The CDR3: CSVRQAGDGYTF. DNA of the CDR3: TGCAGCGTTCGTCAGGCAGGCGATGGCTACACCTTC.

The genes are TRBV7-9 and TRBJ2-3; 8 nucleotides line up with TRBD2. The CDR3 covers 16 residues. V shed 4 bases, J shed 3 bases, and the junction held 9 bases outside the gene matches. Germline assignment: CDR1 SEHNR and CDR2 FQNEAQ (reference sequence). The CDR3 loop reads CASSSSGRGITDTQYF. CDR3 DNA: TGTGCCAGCAGCTCAAGCGGGAGAGGAATTACAGATACGCAGTATTTT.